This entry is about one TCR beta chain. Its matching antigen is unknown. CDR3 size: 15 residues. CDR1 is SGHKS, CDR2 YYEKEE, per germline (reference sequence). V was clipped by 2 bases and J by 3 bases, with 14 bases between them. This sample is drawn from a study of T-cell reconstitution after alpha-beta-depleted transplantation in children. Study findings and constraints: Surviving recipient T cells and intrathymic progenitors accounted for some patients' high TCRbeta diversity at day 60. Hyperexpanded clones declined; after one year, newly produced T cells mostly supplied diversity. Several hundred graft clones that had expanded were reportedly the source of alpha-beta T cells about two months after transplant.

Unique molecular identifiers were incorporated when the TCRbeta library was constructed. TCRdb re-called the PCR reads through MiXCR, storing one row per CDR3 protein. Seen here are 90,000 to 100,000 distinct CDR3 sequences, less than 25% observed once, and the top ten hold 20% to 25%. Sequencing used PBMCs, obtained before TCRalphabeta/CD19-depleted stem cell transplant. This clonotype was obtained from a boy between 2 and 10 years old with acute lymphoblastic leukemia, due to receive a stem cell transplant. The V call is TRBV5-5, the J call TRBJ1-1; D is unresolved. DNA for the CDR3: TGTGCCAGCAGCTTTCAAACGGGTTGGTACACTGAAGCTTTCTTT. Its translation is CASSFQTGWYTEAFF. The full variable domain, in which reference TRBV5-5 and TRBJ1-1 provide the parts outside the CDR3, is DAGVTQSPTHLIKTRGQQVTLRCSPISGHKSVSWYQQVLGQGPQFIFQYYEKEERGRGNFPDRFSARQFPNYSSELNVNALLLGDSALYLCASSFQTGWYTEAFFGQGTRLTVV.